The TCR beta chain described here comes from a study of identical twins. General study findings and limits: Researchers caution that invariant MAIT and iNKT cells could partly confound zero-insertion analyses. Among beta out-of-frame sequences, excess sharing between twins appeared weaker.

TCRdb re-derived calls from the 5' RACE reads in MiXCR, one entry per CDR3 protein. The data contain hundreds of thousands of distinct CDR3 sequences, around 22% of them singletons. Worth noting for this clonotype: The target antigen is unknown.

Donors uniformly comprised healthy Caucasians. The V end lost 8 bases, the J end lost 2 bases, and 13 bases lay between the germline ends. This CDR3 comprises 14 residues. Per germline, CDR1 LGHNT and CDR2 FRNRAP. This sample was shared with a second study, whose subject was yellow fever vaccine responses in identical twins.

This clonotype was sampled from a woman younger than 35 in good health. The rearrangement uses TRBV12-5 and TRBJ2-1; D may be TRBD1 (5 bases). The sequencing input was CD4+ T cells sorted from blood. CDR3 sequence: CASSPVRAYNEQFF. CDR3 nucleotide sequence: TGTGCTAGTTCCCCGGTCAGGGCCTACAATGAGCAGTTCTTC.